This record concerns one T cell receptor beta chain sequence. Its antigen is not known. The sample originates from a study of T cell responses to AZD1222 COVID-19 vaccine. Study observations and caveats: Two AZD1222 administrations were followed by greater Spike-specific TCR breadth and depth. Repertoires in all cases were sampled only once the peak T cell response had passed.

Trimming took 2 bases from V and 4 from J, leaving 12 bases between them. Germline V CDR1 and CDR2: SGDLS, YYNGEE. CDR3 length: 14 residues. Data came from immunoSEQ multiplex PCR; TCRdb stores just in-frame clones and leaves some out. The repertoire consists of some 150,000 clones, with approximately 95% occurring once and the leading ten covering less than 1%. The clonotype originates from an adult in good health. The starting material was peripheral blood, obtained on day 0 of MenACWY control vaccination. The chain uses TRBV9 and TRBJ1-2; D gene uncertain. The CDR3 protein is CASSVSASTYGYTF. The DNA for the CDR3 is TGTGCCAGCAGCGTCTCCGCCTCTACCTATGGCTACACCTTC.